These 13 T cell receptor beta chains were sequenced from one sample in a study of blood T cell repertoires in COVID-19. The repertoire was sequenced with immunoSEQ multiplex PCR; TCRdb's copy has only in-frame clones and lacks some. The sample yields some 140,000 clones, roughly 84% seen once. The sequenced sample was peripheral blood. The origin of the receptors is a woman aged 60-75 years with COVID-19, enrolled during active disease.

The rearrangement joins TRBV3-1 (or the pseudogene TRBV3-2) to TRBJ2-2; maybe TRBD2 (5 bases). V lost 2 bases and J lost 1, with 11 bases in between. Germline V gives CDR1 LGHDT, CDR2 YNNKEL (reference sequence). CDR3 size: 16 residues. The CDR3 DNA reads TGTGCCAGCAGCCAATCTCTTCGGGGGAACACCGGGGAGCTGTTTTTT. This codes for CASSQSLRGNTGELFF.

The V and J genes are TRBV14 and TRBJ1-2, with a possible D match to TRBD1 (6 bases). With 4 bases removed from V and 3 bases from J, the gap between germline ends came to 9 bases. Germline lookup yields CDR1 SGHDN and CDR2 FVKESK. The CDR3 has 13 residues. The CDR3 protein is CASSPGQHYGYTF. In nucleotides, the CDR3 is TGTGCCAGCAGCCCGGGACAACACTATGGCTACACCTTC.

This chain connects TRBV7-2 to TRBJ1-1; D remains ambiguous. CDR1 and CDR2 (germline): SGHTA, FQGNSA. The V end was cut by 2 bases, the J end by 8 bases, with 9 bases between. The CDR3 length is 12 residues. CDR3 in amino acids: CASSLSRLEAFF. DNA for the CDR3: TGTGCCAGCAGCTTATCCAGGTTGGAAGCTTTCTTT.

V is TRBV9 and J is TRBJ1-2, with 8 nucleotides matching TRBD1. Germline trimming cut 4 bases from V and 4 bases from J; bases unmatched to any gene: 3. From germline, CDR1 is SGDLS and CDR2 YYNGEE. This CDR3 contains 13 residues. For the CDR3, the DNA is TGTGCCAGCAGCAAACAGGGGGGCTATGGCTACACCTTC. Translated: CASSKQGGYGYTF.

Points on this clone: Its ends do not fully match the called genes, so a read error is possible. The rearrangement uses TRBV9 and TRBJ1-4, with 10 nucleotides matching TRBD1. CDR1 is SGDLS and CDR2 is YYNGEE in the germline V gene. The CDR3 length is 16 residues. The DNA for the CDR3 is TGTGCCAGCAGCGTCGGGACAGGGGACCCTAAGGAAAAACTGTTTTTT. This codes for CASSVGTGDPKEKLFF.

The chain combines TRBV29-1 with TRBJ2-3, with 8 bases matching TRBD1. The CDR3 consists of 13 residues. After removal of 6 bases from V and 1 base from J, the junction contained 3 bases not matched to a gene. The germline CDR1 and CDR2 sequences are SQVTM and ANQGSEA. The CDR3 DNA reads as TGCAGCGTGACGGGACAGGGCACAGATACGCAGTATTTT. As protein: CSVTGQGTDTQYF.

The chain employs TRBV2 and TRBJ2-5; a possible D gene is TRBD1 (6 bases). V was clipped by 7 bases and J by 6 bases, with 12 bases between them. The CDR3 contains 12 residues. From germline, CDR1 is SNHLY and CDR2 FYNNEI. For the CDR3, the DNA is TGTGCCAGCAAACTAGGGGACAAGACCCAGTACTTC. Translation gives CASKLGDKTQYF.

The rearrangement joins TRBV6-2 or TRBV6-3 to TRBJ1-4; the D is unclear. Trimming shortened V by 4 bases and J by 0 bases, and 9 bases separated the two germline ends. The CDR3 totals 15 residues. CDR1 is MNHEY and CDR2 is SVGEGT in the germline V gene. The CDR3 protein is CASSWPSATNEKLFF. The CDR3 nucleotides are TGTGCCAGCAGTTGGCCCAGCGCAACTAATGAAAAACTGTTTTTT.

The chain carries TRBV12-5 and TRBJ1-5, with D possibly being TRBD1 (6 bases). V was clipped by 6 bases and J by 1 base, with 13 bases between them. CDR3 length: 15 amino acids. The germline V gene has CDR1 LGHNT and CDR2 FRNRAP. DNA of the CDR3: TGTGCTAGTGGCCCGGGACATTCAAGCAATCAGCCCCAGCATTTT. It specifies CASGPGHSSNQPQHF. The full variable domain, with the rest looked up from reference TRBV12-5 and TRBJ1-5, is DARVTQTPRHKVTEMGQEVTMRCQPILGHNTVFWYRQTMMQGLELLAYFRNRAPLDDSGMPKDRFSAEMPDATLATLKIQPSEPRDSAVYFCASGPGHSSNQPQHFGDGTRLSIL.

This chain joins TRBV18 and TRBJ1-5; TRBD1 matches 7 bases. Germline V gives CDR1 KGHSH, CDR2 LQKENI. The V and J ends lost 3 bases and 4 bases, in that order; junction bases with no gene match: 15. The CDR3 spans 18 residues. The CDR3 DNA reads TGTGCCAGCTCACCGGGGCTGGACAGGCCCCACTTGAATCAGCCCCAGCATTTT. Translation: CASSPGLDRPHLNQPQHF.

This rearrangement joins TRBV19 to TRBJ2-1; weak D call: TRBD1 (6 bases). The CDR3 length is 14 residues. Germline values: CDR1 LNHDA, CDR2 SQIVND (reference sequence). Trimming stripped 6 bases from V and 7 bases from J, with 16 bases between. The CDR3: CASRLSGQGNEQFF. The CDR3 DNA follows: TGTGCCAGTAGGTTGTCAGGGCAGGGGAATGAGCAGTTCTTC.

The chain couples TRBV29-1 to TRBJ1-1, with D perhaps TRBD1 (5 bases). V was pared by 6 bases and J by 3 bases, with 14 bases between. The CDR3 length is 13 residues. CDR1 is SQVTM and CDR2 is ANQGSEA in the germline V gene. The CDR3 loop reads CSVGARQDTEAFF. The CDR3 nucleotides are TGCAGCGTAGGGGCTCGGCAGGACACTGAAGCTTTCTTT.

The CDR3 sequence: CASSRTQDSGNTIYF. The CDR3 nucleotides are TGCGCCAGCAGCCGCACACAGGACTCTGGAAACACCATATATTTT. V and J are TRBV4-1 and TRBJ1-3, with D possibly being TRBD1 (5 bases). The CDR3 loop spans 15 amino acids. Germline V gives CDR1 MGHRA, CDR2 YSYEKL. Trimming shortened V by 4 bases and J by 0 bases, and 10 bases separated the two germline ends.